This T cell receptor (beta chain) originates from a study of quantifying T cell responses using KT2 cells (dated by TCRdb to about 2017). Regarding the complete study: RNA was DNase-treated and reverse transcribed with TCR alpha and beta constant-region primers, mostly using SuperScript III. Under optimum conditions, the efficiency of the T4 ligation step was estimated to be more than 8%. PCR2 was run as a SYBR Green qPCR and stopped at a predetermined fluorescence threshold to avoid over-amplification.

Concerning this clonotype itself: Its antigen is unknown. Per-base quality was not reported, and no clone a single base away is much larger than it.

The method behind the library was UMI-ligation and nested PCR. A single-stranded oligonucleotide carrying the Illumina SP2 sequence and a UMI was ligated to the cDNA 3' end using T4 RNA ligase 1. PCR1 used 4 to 5 cycles (98 degrees C 15 s, 69 degrees C 30 s, 72 degrees C 40 s), and the beta primer was an equimolar mix of RC1.1 and RC1.2 that covered TRBC1 and TRBC2. Starting at PCR2, TCR alpha and beta chains were handled separately, and sample indices and Illumina adaptors were added. The UMI, placed after an 8-base spacer, consisted of 12 random nucleotides arranged as two hexamers with a spacer between them. The libraries were sequenced on an Illumina MiSeq using v2 2x251 paired-end chemistry, usually with eleven to twelve samples in each run. To increase diversity, roughly 5-7% PhiX DNA was added to each sequencing library. The authors' analysis ran thus. Raw reads were converted to FASTQ with bcl2fastq and were demultiplexed by dual indices with Demultiplexor. V and J genes were assigned by Decombinator through tag matching that permitted a single base-pair mismatch. Collapsinator used UMIs to correct both sequencing errors and frequency errors arising from PCR heterogeneity. CDR3Translator turned Decombinator identifiers into nucleotide sequence, translated that sequence into amino acids, and pulled out the CDR3 based on C- and N-terminal motifs. Each distinct KT2 TCR was counted as one cluster of KT2 sequences that shared a single unique molecular identifier. TCRdb itself trimmed the public reads at Q25 with fastp, ran MiXCR and retained productive beta chains. Every CDR3 protein is listed once, alongside the most common genes and DNA of its rows. TCRdb's processing, not the study's, gives the V and J calls here. The sample includes roughly 50,000 distinct CDR3 sequences, with approximately 13% observed a single time. The top ten clones comprise roughly 9% of the sample.

CDR1 and CDR2 were assigned from the germline V gene as MNHEY and SVGEGT. Counted from cysteine to phenylalanine, this CDR3 has 13 amino acids. The CDR3 DNA has 39 bases and is translated from base 1. At the junction V is shortened by 7 bases and J by 5 bases, with 14 bases in between. Known numbers of KT2, a T cell clone whose TCR had been sequenced previously, were spiked into unfractionated PBMC to test the sensitivity and accuracy of the pipeline. A range of KT2-to-PBMC ratios was generated by mixing KT2 cells with a fixed number of PBMC. The paper as a whole reports these results and caveats: This TCR sequencing study did not compare the pipeline side by side with other TCR sequencing techniques. KT2 sequences were detected down to the lowest spike-in tested, about one KT2 cell per 100,000 PBMC. Detection of KT2 sequences showed saturation at very high KT2 spike-in numbers. A linear scaling of KT2 alpha and beta sequence counts with input KT2 cell number was observed over several orders of magnitude.

The TCR sequence derives from a human donor. The source material was PBMCs spiked with cells of the T cell clone KT2. This chain is built from TRBV6-2 or TRBV6-3 and TRBJ1-1; D gene: possibly TRBD1, on 6 matching bases. The sequenced DNA: TGTGCCAGCATAACCCCAGGGGAAACTGAAGCTTTCTTT. This translates into CASITPGETEAFF.